This entry lists 19 T cell receptor beta chains sequenced from one sample in a study of T cells in Graves' hyperthyroidism and ophthalmopathy. TCR beta CDR3 regions were amplified from RNA transcripts. TCR CDR3 underwent first-round RT-PCR with the HTBI primer set. MiXCR was run by TCRdb on the multiplex PCR reads, yielding one entry per CDR3 protein. The repertoire holds 600,000 or so distinct CDR3 sequences, with about 15% as singletons. The material sequenced was blood. The receptors originated from a woman aged 45-65 years with Graves' ophthalmopathy.

This chain links TRBV10-3 with TRBJ1-2, with TRBD1 identical over 7 bases. The CDR3 is 16 amino acids. J gave up 3 bases and V 0 bases, and 7 bases lay outside the gene matches. The germline V gene encodes CDR1 ENHRY and CDR2 SYGVKD. CDR3 sequence (DNA): TGTGCCATCAGTGAGTCTGTCGGACAGGCTTACTATGGCTACACCTTC. Translating gives CAISESVGQAYYGYTF.

The chain's CDR3 is CASSSLASKETQYF. The CDR3 DNA sequence: TGTGCCAGCAGTTCCTTAGCCTCAAAAGAGACCCAGTACTTC. The chain is built from TRBV6-2 or TRBV6-3 and TRBJ2-5; D gene uncertain. V lost 4 bases and J 3 bases, leaving 12 bases between the germline ends. Germline-derived CDR1 and CDR2 are MNHEY and SVGEGT. CDR3 length equals 14 residues.

CDR3 DNA: TGTGCCACCAGTCCCGTAGGGGGTCCCCGTTACAATGAGCAGTTCTTC. Encoded protein: CATSPVGGPRYNEQFF. The chain recombines TRBV24-1 with TRBJ2-1; D perhaps matches TRBD1 (6 bases). The V end lost 6 bases, the J end lost 4 bases, and 18 bases lay between the germline ends. Germline V gene data show CDR1 as KGHDR and CDR2 as SFDVKD. The CDR3 totals 16 residues.

This clonotype was observed a single time. The chain carries TRBV28 and TRBJ2-7; D not resolved. The CDR3 has 13 amino acids. Germline CDR1 is MDHEN and CDR2 is SYDVKM. V dropped 8 bases and J dropped 2 bases, with 13 bases sitting between them. In DNA form, the CDR3 reads TGTGCCAGCGGCATTACAGCGACCTACGAGCAGTACTTC. Translating it yields CASGITATYEQYF.

This clonotype was counted only a few times. V and J are TRBV4-3 and TRBJ1-3, with a weak D call TRBD1 (5 bases). Per germline, CDR1 LGHNA and CDR2 YSLEER. V was pared by 0 bases and J by 0 bases, with 12 bases between. The CDR3 runs 17 residues. The CDR3 here is CASSQEIQAHSGNTIYF. The CDR3 nucleotides read TGCGCCAGCAGCCAAGAGATACAGGCACACTCTGGAAACACCATATATTTT.

A remark on this clonotype: A much larger clone sits a single nucleotide away, making a read error possible. This chain links TRBV28 with TRBJ2-7, with D uncertain. CDR3 length: 15 amino acids. From germline, CDR1 is MDHEN and CDR2 SYDVKM. V was cut by 6 bases and J by 2 bases, with 17 bases left in between. Here the CDR3 DNA reads TGTGCCAGCAGCCTCGAGACGGTGAAAGCCTACGAGCAGTACTTC. Its protein product is CASSLETVKAYEQYF.

The table lists this clonotype with many counts. The rearrangement links TRBV7-6 to TRBJ1-4; possible D gene TRBD1, 5 bases. This CDR3 comprises 16 residues. Trimming shortened V by 1 base and J by 3 bases, and 12 bases separated the two germline ends. Per germline, CDR1 SGHVS and CDR2 FNYEAQ. The DNA for the CDR3 is TGTGCCAGCAGCTTAGTTGCGAGGGGTCCTAATGAAAAACTGTTTTTT. Encoded protein: CASSLVARGPNEKLFF.

This clonotype was detected ten times or more. This chain uses TRBV6-1 with TRBJ1-5, with D unclear. The V end lost 1 base, the J end lost 7 bases, and 8 bases lay between the germline ends. The germline gives CDR1 MNHNS, CDR2 SASEGT. CDR3 length equals 13 residues. CDR3 bases: TGTGCCAGCAGTGAAGGGGTTCGGCAGCCCCAGCATTTT. This translates into CASSEGVRQPQHF.

This clonotype was seen many times. The CDR3 coding sequence is TGTGCCAGCAGTCCGCTGGGCCCCTCGTCGGGAGAGCAGTACTTC. Translated, it gives CASSPLGPSSGEQYF. This chain links TRBV12-3 or TRBV12-4 with TRBJ2-7, with a weak D call TRBD2 (5 bases). This CDR3 comprises 15 residues. V lost 5 bases and J lost 7, with 21 bases in between.

This clonotype came up many times. V gene TRBV30 combines with J gene TRBJ2-5; tentative D call: TRBD2 (6 bases). The CDR3 covers 14 residues. Germline V gene lookup returns CDR1 GTSNPN and CDR2 SVGIG (reference sequence). V lost 4 bases and J 5 bases, leaving 17 bases between the germline ends. The CDR3 is CAWTAGLALETQYF. DNA for the CDR3: TGTGCCTGGACTGCGGGGTTAGCTTTGGAGACCCAGTACTTC.

This chain connects TRBV4-3 to TRBJ1-6; D gene unclear. This CDR3 comprises 14 residues. Trimming stripped 1 base from V and 6 bases from J, with 7 bases between. CDR1 and CDR2 (germline): LGHNA, YSLEER. The CDR3 spells CASSQALINSPLHF. The DNA for the CDR3 is TGCGCCAGCAGCCAAGCCCTAATTAATTCACCCCTCCACTTT.

V and J are TRBV29-1 and TRBJ2-7, with 9 bases that match TRBD1. This CDR3 is built from 13 residues. The germline V gene encodes CDR1 SQVTM and CDR2 ANQGSEA. V was clipped by 7 bases and J by 2 bases; unmatched bases: 6. CDR3 in amino acids: CSGGTGMTYEQYF. CDR3 nucleotides: TGCAGCGGCGGGACAGGGATGACCTACGAGCAGTACTTC.

This clonotype was observed a few times. The chain couples TRBV19 to TRBJ1-2, with D possibly TRBD1 on 6 matching bases. V dropped 3 bases and J dropped 8 bases, with 16 bases sitting between them. Per germline, CDR1 LNHDA and CDR2 SQIVND (reference sequence). The CDR3 length is 14 residues. CDR3 amino acids: CASSIPGDPLGYTF. The CDR3 DNA follows: TGTGCCAGTAGTATTCCAGGGGACCCACTCGGCTACACCTTC.

This clonotype was seen many times. V and J are TRBV28 and TRBJ1-2; D gene unclear. The CDR3 spans 16 residues. V was pared by 7 bases and J by 0 bases, with 18 bases between. In germline, CDR1 is MDHEN, CDR2 SYDVKM. DNA of the CDR3: TGTGCCAGCACCCTTTTGGCCCAACATACTAACTATGGCTACACCTTC. This translates into CASTLLAQHTNYGYTF.

This clonotype was found many times. This sequence joins TRBV7-9 and TRBJ1-1; TRBD1 matches 7 bases. This CDR3 is 12 amino acids long. V lost 5 bases, J lost 6 bases, and 3 bases stayed unmatched. Germline V gene data show CDR1 as SEHNR and CDR2 as FQNEAQ (reference sequence). The CDR3 coding sequence is TGTGCCAGCAGCCGGACAGGCCCTGAAGCTTTCTTT. It encodes CASSRTGPEAFF.

This clonotype has a count of ten or more. The rearrangement links TRBV7-2 to TRBJ1-2; D gene ambiguous. Germline CDR1 is SGHTA and CDR2 is FQGNSA. The CDR3 has 15 amino acids. Trimming took off 2 bases at V and 4 bases at J, with 14 bases between the two ends. The CDR3 DNA follows: TGTGCCAGCAGCTTAATCCGACCGCCGATCTATGGCTACACCTTC. Amino acid sequence: CASSLIRPPIYGYTF.

This sequence joins TRBV9 and TRBJ2-7; D is possibly TRBD1 or TRBD2 (5 bases each). The germline gives CDR1 SGDLS, CDR2 YYNGEE. The CDR3 consists of 14 residues. The V and J ends lost 2 bases and 2 bases respectively, with 11 bases between them. For the CDR3, the DNA is TGTGCCAGCAGCGTCGGGACCGAGCCCTACGAGCAGTACTTC. Its protein is CASSVGTEPYEQYF.

A remark on this clonotype: It is likely a read error, because the conserved phenylalanine at the end of the CDR3 is missing. CDR3 amino acids: CASSQEGRGTTDTQYL. The CDR3 DNA reads TGTGCCAGCAGCCAAGAGGGGCGGGGGACCACAGATACGCAGTATCTT. The rearrangement links TRBV4-2 to TRBJ2-3, with 7 nucleotides matching TRBD2. Germline trimming cut 0 bases from V and 2 bases from J; bases unmatched to any gene: 5. CDR1 and CDR2 (germline): LGHNA, YNFKEQ. There are 16 residues in the CDR3.

In this sample, this clonotype turned up many times. J is TRBJ2-7 and V is TRBV7-6; the D gene is possibly TRBD1 (6 bases). There are 13 residues in the CDR3. The V and J ends lost 1 base and 6 bases respectively, with 10 bases between them. The germline V gene encodes CDR1 SGHVS and CDR2 FNYEAQ. The CDR3 reads CASSLDQGREQYF. CDR3 nucleotide sequence: TGTGCCAGCAGCTTAGATCAGGGGCGCGAGCAGTACTTC.